This is a list of T cell receptor beta chains from one sample in a study of T cell responses to AZD1222 COVID-19 vaccine. TCRdb's copy holds only in-frame clones and misses some; the assay was immunoSEQ multiplex PCR. The sample has some 50,000 clones; over 75% are singletons. The sample consisted of peripheral blood, taken 28 days after the second AZD1222 dose. The receptor set was obtained from an adult who received the AZD1222 COVID-19 vaccine. Each CDR3 is given with its conserved first and last residue.

J: TRBJ1-4; V: TRBV6-1; CDR3: CASSEARGGGNEKLFF
J: TRBJ2-3; V: TRBV6-6; CDR3: CASSYSRRGGEDTQYF
J: TRBJ2-7; V: TRBV9; CDR3: CASSVDDRVYLDEQYF
J: TRBJ1-5; V: TRBV19; CDR3: CATAGRGGNQPQHF
J: TRBJ2-7; V: TRBV4-1; CDR3: CASSPGQGLSYEQYF
J: TRBJ2-5; V: TRBV28; CDR3: CASSLPGSGETQYF
J: TRBJ2-2; V: TRBV4-1; CDR3: CASSLQRGDTGELFF
J: TRBJ2-1; V: TRBV19; CDR3: CASSRGLAGSNEQFF
J: TRBJ2-3; V: TRBV6-5; CDR3: CASSYISAGKTDTQYF
J: TRBJ2-7; V: TRBV18; CDR3: CASSPPLNRALSYEQYF
J: TRBJ2-7; V: TRBV9; CDR3: CASSVDSTRNLYEQYF
J: TRBJ2-5; V: TRBV6-5; CDR3: CASNLQGVETQYF
J: TRBJ1-2; V: TRBV6-5; CDR3: CASSYSPGGWNGYTF
J: TRBJ1-2; V: TRBV28; CDR3: CASSLEGREWGYTF
J: TRBJ2-7; V: TRBV7-9; CDR3: CASSPILLIEQYF
J: TRBJ2-3; V: TRBV29-1; CDR3: CSVEDDPTSTDTQYF
J: TRBJ2-1; V: TRBV20-1; CDR3: CSASNYILAGGPWDEQFF
J: TRBJ1-1; V: TRBV5-4; CDR3: CASSYRGDIEAFF
J: TRBJ2-1; V: TRBV12-5; CDR3: CASGLLRVRDSGSGEQFF
J: TRBJ2-7; V: TRBV3-1/TRBV3-2; CDR3: CASSHLAGRYEQYF
J: TRBJ2-7; V: TRBV13; CDR3: CASSSIQDTYEQYF
J: TRBJ2-1; V: TRBV7-8; CDR3: CASSPGAGVVNEQFF
J: TRBJ2-5; V: TRBV19; CDR3: CASSIGTSGGHQETQYF
J: TRBJ2-1; V: TRBV7-3; CDR3: CASSSGDDPYNEQFF
J: TRBJ1-1; V: TRBV12-3/TRBV12-4; CDR3: CASRGTVNTEAFF
J: TRBJ2-1; V: TRBV6-5; CDR3: CASSPLSGSYNEQFF
J: TRBJ1-1; V: TRBV18; CDR3: CASSPPGANTEAFF
J: TRBJ2-3; V: TRBV19; CDR3: CASTPEGTDTQYF
J: TRBJ1-2; V: TRBV29-1; CDR3: CSVDSGGYTF
J: TRBJ2-7; V: TRBV7-9; CDR3: CASSFGQVNYEQYF
J: TRBJ2-2; V: TRBV11-2; CDR3: CASSLMRDTGELFF
J: TRBJ2-3; V: TRBV7-2; CDR3: CASSFPGTDTQYF
J: TRBJ1-2; V: TRBV6-5; CDR3: CASSPGQGNYGYTF
J: TRBJ2-7; V: TRBV19; CDR3: CASSIDIDRGRDSYEQYF
J: TRBJ2-1; V: TRBV15; CDR3: CATNWAEAYNEQFF
J: TRBJ2-7; V: TRBV5-6; CDR3: CASSLAGHLSYEQYF
J: TRBJ2-3; V: TRBV6-4; CDR3: CASRSGGDTDTQYF
J: TRBJ1-2; V: TRBV28; CDR3: CASSFPAGQMDYGYTF
J: TRBJ2-6; V: TRBV2; CDR3: CASGKSSGANVLTF
J: TRBJ2-1; V: TRBV27; CDR3: CASSFYDSPREQFF
J: TRBJ2-7; V: TRBV3-1/TRBV3-2; CDR3: CASSQGLAVYYEQYF
J: TRBJ1-4; V: TRBV7-9; CDR3: CASSTDRGGREKLFF
J: TRBJ1-4; V: TRBV7-9; CDR3: CASSLTWGDEKLFF
J: TRBJ1-6; V: TRBV7-9; CDR3: CASSSITGWNSPLHF
J: TRBJ1-5; V: TRBV19; CDR3: CASSPGQGLYSNQPQHF